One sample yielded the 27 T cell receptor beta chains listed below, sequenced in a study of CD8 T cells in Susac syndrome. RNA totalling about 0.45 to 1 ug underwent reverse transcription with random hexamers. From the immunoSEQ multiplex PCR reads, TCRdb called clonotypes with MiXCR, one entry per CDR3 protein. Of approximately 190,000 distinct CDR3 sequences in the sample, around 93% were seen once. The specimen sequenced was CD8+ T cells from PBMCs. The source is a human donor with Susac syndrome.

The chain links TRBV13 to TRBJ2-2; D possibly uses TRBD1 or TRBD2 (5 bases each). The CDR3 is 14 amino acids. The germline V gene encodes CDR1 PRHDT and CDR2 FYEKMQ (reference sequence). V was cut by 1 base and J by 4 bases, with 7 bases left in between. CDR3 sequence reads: CASSLAGTTGELFF. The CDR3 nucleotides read TGTGCCAGCAGCTTAGCAGGGACCACCGGGGAGCTGTTTTTT.

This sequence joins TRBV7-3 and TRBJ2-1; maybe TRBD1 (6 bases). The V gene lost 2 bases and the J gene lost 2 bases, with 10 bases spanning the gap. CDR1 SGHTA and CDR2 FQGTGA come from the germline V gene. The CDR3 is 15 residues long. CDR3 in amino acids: CASSLGQGTYNEQFF. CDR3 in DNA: TGTGCCAGCAGCTTAGGGCAGGGGACCTACAATGAGCAGTTCTTC.

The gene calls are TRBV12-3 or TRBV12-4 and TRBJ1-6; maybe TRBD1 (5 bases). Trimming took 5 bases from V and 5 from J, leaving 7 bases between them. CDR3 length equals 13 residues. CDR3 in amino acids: CASSDRDNSPLHF. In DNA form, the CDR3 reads TGTGCCAGCAGTGACAGAGATAATTCACCCCTCCACTTT.

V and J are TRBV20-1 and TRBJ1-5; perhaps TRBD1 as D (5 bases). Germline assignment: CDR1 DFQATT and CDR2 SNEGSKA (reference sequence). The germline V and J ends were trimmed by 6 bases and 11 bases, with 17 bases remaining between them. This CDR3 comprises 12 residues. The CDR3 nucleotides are TGCAGTGCCCTGGGACCCTCGGGAGCCCAGCATTTT. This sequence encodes CSALGPSGAQHF.

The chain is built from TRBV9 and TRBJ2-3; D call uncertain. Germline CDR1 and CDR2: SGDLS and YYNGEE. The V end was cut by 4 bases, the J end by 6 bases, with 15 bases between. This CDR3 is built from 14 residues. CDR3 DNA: TGTGCCAGCAGCCAAGACTCGACAAAGGATACGCAGTATTTT. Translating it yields CASSQDSTKDTQYF.

The chain's CDR3 is CAIRRDRGDNEQFF. The CDR3, as DNA: TGTGCCATCAGGCGGGACAGGGGAGACAATGAGCAGTTCTTC. The chain carries TRBV10-3 and TRBJ2-1, with 10 bases matching TRBD1. Germline assignment: CDR1 ENHRY and CDR2 SYGVKD. The CDR3 extends over 14 amino acids. V lost 6 bases and J lost 5; bases outside the gene matches: 4.

The CDR3 DNA follows: TGTGCCAGCAGTTCCGGGACAGGGGTCACTGAAGCTTTCTTT. The encoded protein is CASSSGTGVTEAFF. This rearrangement joins TRBV28 to TRBJ1-1; 10 bases match TRBD1. Germline lookup yields CDR1 MDHEN and CDR2 SYDVKM. The CDR3 length is 14 residues. Trimming at V came to 4 bases and at J to 4 bases, leaving 3 bases not matched to a gene.

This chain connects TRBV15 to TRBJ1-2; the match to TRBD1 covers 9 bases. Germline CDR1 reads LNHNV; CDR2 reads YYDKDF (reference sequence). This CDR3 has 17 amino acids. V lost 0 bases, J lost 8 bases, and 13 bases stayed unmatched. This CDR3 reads CATSRDRDLDRGSGYTF. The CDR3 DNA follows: TGTGCCACCAGCAGAGATCGGGATTTGGACAGGGGAAGCGGCTACACCTTC.

The CDR3 sequence is CSARDSPYQETQYF. DNA for the CDR3: TGCAGTGCTCGGGACAGTCCGTACCAAGAGACCCAGTACTTC. The gene calls are TRBV20-1 and TRBJ2-5, with TRBD1 matching over 7 bases. Per germline, CDR1 DFQATT and CDR2 SNEGSKA (reference sequence). This CDR3 is 14 amino acids long. The J segment lost 0 bases and the V segment lost 5 bases, leaving 6 bases of the junction unmatched.

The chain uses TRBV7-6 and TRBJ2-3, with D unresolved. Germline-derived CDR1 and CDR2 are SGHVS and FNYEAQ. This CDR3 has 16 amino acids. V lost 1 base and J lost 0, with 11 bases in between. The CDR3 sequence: CASSLVRWPSTDTQYF. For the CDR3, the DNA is TGTGCCAGCAGCTTAGTAAGATGGCCTAGCACAGATACGCAGTATTTT.

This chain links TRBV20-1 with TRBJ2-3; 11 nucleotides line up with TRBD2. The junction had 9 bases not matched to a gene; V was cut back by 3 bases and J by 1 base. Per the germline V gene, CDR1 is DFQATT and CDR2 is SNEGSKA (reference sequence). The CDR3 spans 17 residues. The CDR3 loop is CSASFSGGGHGTDTQYF. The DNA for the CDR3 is TGCAGTGCTAGTTTTAGCGGGGGGGGCCACGGCACAGATACGCAGTATTTT.

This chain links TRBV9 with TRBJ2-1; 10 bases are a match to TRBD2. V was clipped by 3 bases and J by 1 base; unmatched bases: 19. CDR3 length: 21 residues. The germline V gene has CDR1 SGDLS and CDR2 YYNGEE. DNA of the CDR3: TGTGCCAGCAGCGCGACTCTAGCGGGAGCCCCGAAACGGTCGTCCTACAATGAGCAGTTCTTC. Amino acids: CASSATLAGAPKRSSYNEQFF.

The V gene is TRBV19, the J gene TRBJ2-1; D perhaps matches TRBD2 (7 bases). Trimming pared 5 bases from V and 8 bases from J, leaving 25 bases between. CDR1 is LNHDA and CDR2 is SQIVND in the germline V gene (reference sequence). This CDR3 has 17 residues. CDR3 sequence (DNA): TGTGCCAGTAGTTCCCTCTTCCCCGCGGGGGCGCCTGATGAGCAGTTCTTC. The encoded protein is CASSSLFPAGAPDEQFF.

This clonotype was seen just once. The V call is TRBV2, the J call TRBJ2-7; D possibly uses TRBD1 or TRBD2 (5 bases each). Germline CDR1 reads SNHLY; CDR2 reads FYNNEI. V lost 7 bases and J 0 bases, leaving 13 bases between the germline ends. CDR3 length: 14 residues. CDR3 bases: TGTGCCAGCACGGAAACCGGGACCTCCTACGAGCAGTACTTC. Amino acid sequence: CASTETGTSYEQYF.

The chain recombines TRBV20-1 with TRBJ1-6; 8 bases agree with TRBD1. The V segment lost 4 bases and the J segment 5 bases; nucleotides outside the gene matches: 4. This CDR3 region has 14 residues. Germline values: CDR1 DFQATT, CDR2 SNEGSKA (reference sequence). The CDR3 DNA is TGCAGTGCTACTACGGACAGGGATAATTCACCCCTCCACTTT. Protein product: CSATTDRDNSPLHF.

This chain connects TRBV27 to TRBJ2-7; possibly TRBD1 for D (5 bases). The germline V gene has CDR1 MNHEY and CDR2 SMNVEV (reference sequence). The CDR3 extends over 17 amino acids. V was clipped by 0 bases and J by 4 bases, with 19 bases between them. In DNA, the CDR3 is TGTGCCAGCAGTTTATCTTTTGAGACAGCGTTAATGTACGAGCAGTACTTC. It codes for CASSLSFETALMYEQYF.

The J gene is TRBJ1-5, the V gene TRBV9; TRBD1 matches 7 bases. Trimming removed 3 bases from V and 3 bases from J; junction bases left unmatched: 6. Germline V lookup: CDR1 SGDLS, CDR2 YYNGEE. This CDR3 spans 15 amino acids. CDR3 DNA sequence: TGTGCCAGCAGCGCCACCGGGACAGACAATCAGCCCCAGCATTTT. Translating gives CASSATGTDNQPQHF.

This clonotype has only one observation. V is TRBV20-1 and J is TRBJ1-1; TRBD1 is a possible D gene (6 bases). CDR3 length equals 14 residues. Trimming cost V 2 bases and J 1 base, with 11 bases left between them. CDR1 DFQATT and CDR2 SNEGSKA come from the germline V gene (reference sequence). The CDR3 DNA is TGCAGTGCTAGAAGAGACAGGACGAACACTGAAGCTTTCTTT. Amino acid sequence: CSARRDRTNTEAFF.

This chain's CDR3 is CASSYSLPTSGSYEQYF. The CDR3, as DNA: TGTGCCAGCAGTTACTCTCTACCGACTAGCGGGAGCTACGAGCAGTACTTC. The rearrangement uses TRBV6-5 and TRBJ2-7; 12 nucleotides match TRBD2. The CDR3 length is 17 residues. V lost 0 bases, J lost 3 bases, and 6 bases stayed unmatched. Germline V gene data show CDR1 as MNHEY and CDR2 as SVGAGI.

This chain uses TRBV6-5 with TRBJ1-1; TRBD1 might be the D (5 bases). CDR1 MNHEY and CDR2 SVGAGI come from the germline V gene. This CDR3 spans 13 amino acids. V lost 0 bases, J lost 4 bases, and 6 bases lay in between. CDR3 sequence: CASSYSRGTEAFF. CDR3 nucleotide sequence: TGTGCCAGCAGTTACTCGAGGGGCACTGAAGCTTTCTTT.

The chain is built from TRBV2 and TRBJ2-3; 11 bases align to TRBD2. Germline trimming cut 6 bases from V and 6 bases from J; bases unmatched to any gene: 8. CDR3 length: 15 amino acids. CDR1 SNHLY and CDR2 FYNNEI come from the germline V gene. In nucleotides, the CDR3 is TGTGCCAGCAGGTTTAGCGGGGGGGCCTCGGATACGCAGTATTTT. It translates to CASRFSGGASDTQYF.

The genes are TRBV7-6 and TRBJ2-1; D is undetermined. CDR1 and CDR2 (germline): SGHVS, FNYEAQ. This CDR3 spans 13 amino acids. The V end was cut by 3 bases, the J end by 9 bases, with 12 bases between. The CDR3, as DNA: TGTGCCAGCAGCTTGGGATGGGGAAGTGAGCAGTTCTTC. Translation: CASSLGWGSEQFF. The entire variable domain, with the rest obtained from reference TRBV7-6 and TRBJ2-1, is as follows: GAGVSQSPRYKVTKRGQDVALRCDPISGHVSLYWYRQALGQGPEFLTYFNYEAQQDKSGLPNDRFSAERPEGSISTLTIQRTEQRDSAMYRCASSLGWGSEQFFGPGTRLTVL.

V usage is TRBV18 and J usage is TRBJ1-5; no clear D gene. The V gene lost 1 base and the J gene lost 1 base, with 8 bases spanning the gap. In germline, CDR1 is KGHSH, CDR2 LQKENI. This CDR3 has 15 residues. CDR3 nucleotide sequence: TGTGCCAGCTCACCACTCGGATCCAGCAATCAGCCCCAGCATTTT. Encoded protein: CASSPLGSSNQPQHF.

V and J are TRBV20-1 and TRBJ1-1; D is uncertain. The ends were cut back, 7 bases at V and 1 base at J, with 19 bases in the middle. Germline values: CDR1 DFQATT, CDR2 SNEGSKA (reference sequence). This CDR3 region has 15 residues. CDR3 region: CSVRAFSGSNTEAFF. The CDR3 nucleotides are TGCAGTGTTAGGGCCTTCAGTGGATCGAACACTGAAGCTTTCTTT.

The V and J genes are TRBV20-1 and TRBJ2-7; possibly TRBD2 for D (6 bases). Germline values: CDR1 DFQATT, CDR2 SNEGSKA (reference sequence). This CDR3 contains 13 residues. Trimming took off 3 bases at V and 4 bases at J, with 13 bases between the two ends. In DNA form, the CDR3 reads TGCAGTGCTAGCAGGGACTTTCAATACGAGCAGTACTTC. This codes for CSASRDFQYEQYF.

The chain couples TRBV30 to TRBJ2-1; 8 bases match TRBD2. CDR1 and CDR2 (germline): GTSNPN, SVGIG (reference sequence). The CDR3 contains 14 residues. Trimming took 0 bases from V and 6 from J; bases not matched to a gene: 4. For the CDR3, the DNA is TGTGCCTGGAGTGTAACCGGGGGGGCCAATGAGCAGTTCTTC. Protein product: CAWSVTGGANEQFF.

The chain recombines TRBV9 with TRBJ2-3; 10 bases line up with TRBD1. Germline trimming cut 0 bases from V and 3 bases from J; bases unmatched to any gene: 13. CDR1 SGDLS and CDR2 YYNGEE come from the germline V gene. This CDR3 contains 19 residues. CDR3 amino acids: CASSVEGSGTGALTDTQYF. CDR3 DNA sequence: TGTGCCAGCAGCGTAGAAGGGTCCGGGACAGGGGCGTTGACAGATACGCAGTATTTT.